The 19 T cell receptor beta chains presented below share a single source sample, sequenced in a study of Ad26.COV2.S vaccination and SARS-CoV-2 variants. Produced via immunoSEQ multiplex PCR; TCRdb's table is partial and in-frame only. This table has fewer than 500,000 clones, 89% appearing once. Regarding treatment: about 20 received Ad26.COV2.S at low or high dose, single or two shots; several received placebo; per-sample allocation not given. Samples analyzed were those drawn on day 63 after the first vaccine or placebo injection. Sequencing used peripheral blood, obtained in a trial of Ad26.COV2.S vaccine versus placebo. These receptors were collected from a person between 18 and 65 years old who received the Ad26.COV2.S COVID-19 vaccine or a placebo.

The chain uses TRBV15 and TRBJ1-5; D call uncertain. Germline loops: CDR1 LNHNV, CDR2 YYDKDF (reference sequence). V was shortened by 2 bases and J by 5 bases, with 19 bases between the two germline ends. The CDR3 contains 17 residues. The CDR3 DNA reads TGTGCCACCAGCAGACGTCTAGGGAGTTCTGGATATCAGCCCCAGCATTTT. This gives the protein CATSRRLGSSGYQPQHF.

The chain is built from TRBV4-2 and TRBJ2-1, with 9 bases that match TRBD1. The length of the CDR3 is 20 residues. The V gene end was trimmed by 2 bases and the J gene end by 4 bases; junction bases not matched to a gene: 18. Germline V gene sequence: CDR1 LGHNA, CDR2 YNFKEQ. The CDR3 DNA reads TGTGCCAGCAGCCAACAGAGGGTTGGTTCTGGGACAGGGTTTTACAATGAGCAGTTCTTC. Translating gives CASSQQRVGSGTGFYNEQFF.

The CDR3 sequence is CASSLWGYEQYF. The CDR3 region has the DNA TGTGCCAGCAGTTTATGGGGGTACGAGCAGTACTTC. The V gene is TRBV28, the J gene TRBJ2-7; D unclear. The CDR3 is 12 amino acids. Germline-derived CDR1 and CDR2 are MDHEN and SYDVKM. Trimming took 0 bases from V and 4 from J, leaving 4 bases between them.

V gene TRBV7-9 combines with J gene TRBJ2-7; D uncertain. Deletions cut 5 bases from V and 4 bases from J, with 27 bases between. This CDR3 comprises 18 residues. CDR1 is SEHNR and CDR2 is FQNEAQ in the germline V gene (reference sequence). The CDR3 is CASSQSLLLDDGPYEQYF. The CDR3 DNA sequence: TGTGCCAGCAGCCAATCCCTGCTTCTCGACGATGGGCCTTACGAGCAGTACTTC.

This chain connects TRBV4-3 to TRBJ2-3; D is undetermined. In germline, CDR1 is LGHNA, CDR2 YSLEER. CDR3 length: 14 amino acids. The germline V and J ends were trimmed by 0 bases and 3 bases, with 7 bases remaining between them. The CDR3 loop is CASSQDVETDTQYF. The CDR3 nucleotides are TGCGCCAGCAGCCAAGATGTGGAGACAGATACGCAGTATTTT.

J is TRBJ2-1 and V is TRBV3-1 (or the pseudogene TRBV3-2), with D perhaps matching TRBD1 or TRBD2 (5 bases each). The V and J ends lost 3 bases and 7 bases respectively, with 13 bases between them. The CDR3 runs to 14 residues. Per the germline V gene, CDR1 is LGHDT and CDR2 is YNNKEL (reference sequence). CDR3 nucleotides: TGTGCCAGCAGCCATTTAGGGACGGATAATGAGCAGTTCTTC. Protein product: CASSHLGTDNEQFF.

V gene TRBV5-6 combines with J gene TRBJ1-2; D is undetermined. The CDR3 consists of 14 residues. Germline CDR1 and CDR2: SGHDT and YYEEEE. The germline V and J ends were trimmed by 1 base and 0 bases, with 7 bases remaining between them. The CDR3 DNA is TGTGCCAGCAGCTTGCCTCTCGCTAACTATGGCTACACCTTC. This sequence encodes CASSLPLANYGYTF.

CDR3 in amino acids: CASSGTDYGYTF. Written as DNA, the CDR3 is TGTGCCAGCAGCGGGACGGACTATGGCTACACCTTC. The rearrangement joins TRBV2 to TRBJ1-2; maybe TRBD1 (5 bases). The germline CDR1 and CDR2 sequences are SNHLY and FYNNEI. With 6 bases removed from V and 3 bases from J, the gap between germline ends came to 8 bases. The CDR3 totals 12 residues.

About this clone itself: This sample also contains other DNA sequences that code for the same CDR3. The chain joins TRBV6-5 to TRBJ2-3; TRBD2 matches at 9 bases. The J segment lost 6 bases and the V segment lost 2 bases, leaving 6 bases of the junction unmatched. Germline V lookup: CDR1 MNHEY, CDR2 SVGAGI. The CDR3 length is 15 residues. CDR3 bases: TGTGCCAGCAGTTACGTGCGGGGGGGCAGGGATACGCAGTATTTT. Translating gives CASSYVRGGRDTQYF.

The chain couples TRBV28 to TRBJ2-3; TRBD1 or TRBD2 may be the D gene (6 bases each). Trimming cost V 7 bases and J 4 bases, with 18 bases left between them. CDR3 length equals 15 residues. CDR1 and CDR2 (germline): MDHEN, SYDVKM. This CDR3 is CASTSRGLRADTQYF. CDR3 in DNA: TGTGCCAGCACCTCCCGGGGGCTGAGGGCAGATACGCAGTATTTT.

V and J are TRBV29-1 and TRBJ2-7; 9 bases line up with TRBD1. The CDR3 runs 14 residues. Trimming removed 7 bases from V and 0 bases from J; junction bases left unmatched: 7. Per germline, CDR1 SQVTM and CDR2 ANQGSEA. CDR3 nucleotides: TGCAGCGCATTGACAGGGGGTCCCTCCTACGAGCAGTACTTC. It yields the protein CSALTGGPSYEQYF.

CDR3 sequence reads: CAVQTSGGGMQFF. CDR3 DNA: TGTGCCGTCCAGACCTCAGGGGGCGGGATGCAGTTCTTC. The chain recombines TRBV3-1 (or the pseudogene TRBV3-2) with TRBJ2-1, with 8 bases fitting TRBD1. The CDR3 spans 13 residues. The V gene's germline CDR1 is LGHDT and CDR2 YNNKEL (reference sequence). J gave up 12 bases and V 11 bases, and 15 bases lay outside the gene matches.

The chain combines TRBV9 with TRBJ1-4, with D uncertain. The CDR3 contains 15 residues. Germline V lookup: CDR1 SGDLS, CDR2 YYNGEE. V was cut by 4 bases and J by 0 bases, with 10 bases left in between. The CDR3 DNA reads TGTGCCAGCAGCCCCTACAGTGCAACTAATGAAAAACTGTTTTTT. This codes for CASSPYSATNEKLFF.

This chain connects TRBV19 to TRBJ1-5; TRBD1 aligns across 7 bases. Germline CDR1 reads LNHDA; CDR2 reads SQIVND (reference sequence). Unmatched junction bases numbered 15, after V lost 7 bases and J lost 0 bases. The CDR3 totals 18 residues. CDR3: CASTRGPGTDYSNQPQHF. As DNA, the CDR3 is TGTGCCAGTACAAGGGGACCTGGGACAGATTATAGCAATCAGCCCCAGCATTTT.

This clone has a handful of counts. Additional DNA sequences in this sample encode the identical CDR3. The chain has TRBV2 and TRBJ2-7; the D gene is possibly TRBD1 (7 bases). Trimming removed 3 bases at V and 2 bases at J, with 11 bases between. Germline lookup yields CDR1 SNHLY and CDR2 FYNNEI. The CDR3 has 14 amino acids. In DNA, the CDR3 is TGTGCCAGCAGTGATCAGGGGGGCGCCTACGAGCAGTACTTC. It codes for CASSDQGGAYEQYF. The full variable domain, in which reference TRBV2 and TRBJ2-7 provide the parts outside the CDR3, is EPEVTQTPSHQVTQMGQEVILRCVPISNHLYFYWYRQILGQKVEFLVSFYNNEISEKSEIFDDQFSVERPDGSNFTLKIRSTKLEDSAMYFCASSDQGGAYEQYFGPGTRLTVT.

This chain links TRBV18 with TRBJ1-4; D gene uncertain. This CDR3 has 14 amino acids. V lost 3 bases and J lost 4, with 9 bases in between. Germline V gives CDR1 KGHSH, CDR2 LQKENI. In nucleotides, the CDR3 is TGTGCCAGCTCACCCGGACTGATTAATGAAAAACTGTTTTTT. This translates into CASSPGLINEKLFF.

This sequence joins TRBV5-1 and TRBJ2-3; possibly TRBD2 for D (5 bases). The length of the CDR3 is 14 residues. The ends were cut back, 0 bases at V and 4 bases at J, with 9 bases in the middle. Germline V gives CDR1 SGHRS, CDR2 YFSETQ. The CDR3 protein is CASSLGSSADTQYF. For the CDR3, the DNA is TGCGCCAGCAGCTTGGGGAGTAGCGCAGATACGCAGTATTTT.

V gene TRBV7-2 combines with J gene TRBJ2-3, with 9 bases lining up with TRBD2. Trimming removed 3 bases from V and 4 bases from J; junction bases left unmatched: 5. Germline V gene sequence: CDR1 SGHTA, CDR2 FQGNSA. This CDR3 has 15 amino acids. The CDR3: CASSLRGGRADTQYF. The DNA of the CDR3 is TGTGCCAGCAGCTTGCGGGGGGGGAGGGCAGATACGCAGTATTTT.

CDR3 in amino acids: CASGGYTEAFF. The CDR3 coding sequence is TGTGCCAGCGGAGGATACACTGAAGCTTTCTTT. The chain links TRBV27 to TRBJ1-1; unclear D gene. V was pared by 8 bases and J by 3 bases, with 7 bases between. The germline V gene has CDR1 MNHEY and CDR2 SMNVEV (reference sequence). CDR3 length: 11 amino acids.